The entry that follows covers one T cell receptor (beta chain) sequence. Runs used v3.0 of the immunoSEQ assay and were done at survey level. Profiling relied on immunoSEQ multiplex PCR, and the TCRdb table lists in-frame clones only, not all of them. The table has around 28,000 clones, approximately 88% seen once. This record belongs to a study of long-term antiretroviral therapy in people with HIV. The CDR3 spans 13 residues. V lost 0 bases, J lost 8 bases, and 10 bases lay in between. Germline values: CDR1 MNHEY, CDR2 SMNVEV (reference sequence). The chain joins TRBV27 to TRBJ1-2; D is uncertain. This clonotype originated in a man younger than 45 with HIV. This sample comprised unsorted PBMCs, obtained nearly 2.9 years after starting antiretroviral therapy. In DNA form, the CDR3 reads TGTGCCAGCAGTTTATCGTGGGATGAAGGCTACACCTTC. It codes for CASSLSWDEGYTF.